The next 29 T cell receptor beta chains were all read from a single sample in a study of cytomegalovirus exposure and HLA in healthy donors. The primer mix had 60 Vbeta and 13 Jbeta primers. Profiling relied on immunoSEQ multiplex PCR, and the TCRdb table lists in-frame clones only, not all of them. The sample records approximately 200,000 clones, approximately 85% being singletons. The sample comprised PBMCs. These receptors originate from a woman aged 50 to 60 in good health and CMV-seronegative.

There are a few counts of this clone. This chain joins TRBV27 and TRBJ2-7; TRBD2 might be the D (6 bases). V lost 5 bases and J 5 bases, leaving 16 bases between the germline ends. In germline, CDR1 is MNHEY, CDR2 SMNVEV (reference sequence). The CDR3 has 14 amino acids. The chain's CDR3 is CASSPWRETHEQYF. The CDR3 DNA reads TGTGCCAGCAGTCCATGGAGGGAAACCCACGAGCAGTACTTC.

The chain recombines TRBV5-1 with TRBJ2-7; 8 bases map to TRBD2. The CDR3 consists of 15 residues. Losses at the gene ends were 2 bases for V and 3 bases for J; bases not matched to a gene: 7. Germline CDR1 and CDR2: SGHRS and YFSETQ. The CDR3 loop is CASSFGAGGLYEQYF. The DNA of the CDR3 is TGCGCCAGCAGCTTCGGGGCGGGAGGTCTCTACGAGCAGTACTTC.

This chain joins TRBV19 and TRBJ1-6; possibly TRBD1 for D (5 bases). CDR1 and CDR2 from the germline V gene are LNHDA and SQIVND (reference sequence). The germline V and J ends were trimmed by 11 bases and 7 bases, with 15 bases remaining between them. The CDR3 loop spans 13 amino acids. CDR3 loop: CASNRGQNSPLHF. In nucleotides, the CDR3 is TGTGCCTCCAATAGGGGCCAAAATTCACCCCTCCACTTT. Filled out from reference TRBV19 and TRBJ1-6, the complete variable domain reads DGGITQSPKYLFRKEGQNVTLSCEQNLNHDAMYWYRQDPGQGLRLIYYSQIVNDFQKGDIAEGYSVSREKKESFPLTVTSAQKNPTAFYLCASNRGQNSPLHFGNGTRLTVT.

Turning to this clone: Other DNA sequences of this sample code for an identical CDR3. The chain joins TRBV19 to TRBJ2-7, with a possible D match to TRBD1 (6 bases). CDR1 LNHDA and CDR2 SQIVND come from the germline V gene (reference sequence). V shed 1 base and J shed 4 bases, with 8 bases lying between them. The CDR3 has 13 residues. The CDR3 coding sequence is TGTGCCAGTAGTATAGGGACAGCGTACGAGCAGTACTTC. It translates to CASSIGTAYEQYF.

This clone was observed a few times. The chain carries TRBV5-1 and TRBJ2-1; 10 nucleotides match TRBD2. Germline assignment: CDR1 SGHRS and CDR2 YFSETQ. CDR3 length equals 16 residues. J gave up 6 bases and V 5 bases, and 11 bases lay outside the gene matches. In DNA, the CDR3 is TGCGCCAGCAGGGATTACGGGACTAGCGAGCGCAATGAGCAGTTCTTC. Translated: CASRDYGTSERNEQFF.

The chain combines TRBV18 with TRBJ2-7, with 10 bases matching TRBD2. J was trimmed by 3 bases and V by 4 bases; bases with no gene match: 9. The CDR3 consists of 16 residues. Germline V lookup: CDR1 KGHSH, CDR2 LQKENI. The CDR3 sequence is CASSRGLAESLYEQYF. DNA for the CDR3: TGTGCCAGCTCACGAGGACTAGCGGAGAGCCTCTACGAGCAGTACTTC.

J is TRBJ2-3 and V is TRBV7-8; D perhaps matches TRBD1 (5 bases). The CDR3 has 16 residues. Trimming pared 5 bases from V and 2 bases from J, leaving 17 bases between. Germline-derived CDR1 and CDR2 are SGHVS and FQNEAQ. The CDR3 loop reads CASSPNSGHSTDTQYF. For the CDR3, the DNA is TGTGCCAGCAGCCCCAATTCCGGACACTCCACAGATACGCAGTATTTT. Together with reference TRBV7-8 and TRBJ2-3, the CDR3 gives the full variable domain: GAGVSQSPRYKVAKRGQDVALRCDPISGHVSLFWYQQALGQGPEFLTYFQNEAQLDKSGLPSDRFFAERPEGSVSTLKIQRTQQEDSAVYLCASSPNSGHSTDTQYFGPGTRLTVL.

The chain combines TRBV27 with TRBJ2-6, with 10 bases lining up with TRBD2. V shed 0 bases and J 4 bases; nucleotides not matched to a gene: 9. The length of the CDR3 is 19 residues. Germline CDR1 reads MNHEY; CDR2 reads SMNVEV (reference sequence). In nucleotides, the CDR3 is TGTGCCAGCAGTTTATCGGTAGCGGGAGGACCTAGCGGGGCCAACGTCCTGACTTTC. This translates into CASSLSVAGGPSGANVLTF.

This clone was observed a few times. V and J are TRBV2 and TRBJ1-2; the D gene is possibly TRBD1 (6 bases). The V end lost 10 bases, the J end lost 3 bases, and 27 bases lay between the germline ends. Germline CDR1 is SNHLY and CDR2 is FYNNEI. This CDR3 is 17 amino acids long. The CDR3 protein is CATSDRDTGDVDYGYTF. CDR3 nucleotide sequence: TGTGCCACCAGCGACCGGGACACCGGCGATGTCGACTATGGCTACACCTTC.

CDR3 in amino acids: CASSPLVKGAHEQYF. CDR3 in DNA: TGTGCCAGCTCACCACTGGTGAAGGGGGCCCACGAGCAGTACTTC. The chain joins TRBV18 to TRBJ2-7; 7 nucleotides line up with TRBD1. With 1 base clipped from V and 5 bases from J, the junction kept 8 bases outside the gene matches. The CDR3 has 15 amino acids. Germline CDR1 and CDR2: KGHSH and LQKENI.

CDR3 nucleotides: TGTGCCTGGAGTGTACTGGGCAGGGCCTATGGCTACACCTTC. This sequence encodes CAWSVLGRAYGYTF. The rearrangement joins TRBV30 to TRBJ1-2, with TRBD1 as a possible D gene (5 bases). CDR3 length: 14 residues. V was trimmed by 0 bases and J by 4 bases, leaving 12 bases between them. Per germline, CDR1 GTSNPN and CDR2 SVGIG (reference sequence).

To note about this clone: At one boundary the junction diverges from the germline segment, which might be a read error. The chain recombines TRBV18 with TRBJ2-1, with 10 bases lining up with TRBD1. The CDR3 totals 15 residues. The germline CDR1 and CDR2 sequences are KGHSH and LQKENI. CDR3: CAGSPRDRGDNEQFF. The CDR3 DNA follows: TGTGCCGGCTCACCAAGGGACAGGGGAGACAATGAGCAGTTCTTC.

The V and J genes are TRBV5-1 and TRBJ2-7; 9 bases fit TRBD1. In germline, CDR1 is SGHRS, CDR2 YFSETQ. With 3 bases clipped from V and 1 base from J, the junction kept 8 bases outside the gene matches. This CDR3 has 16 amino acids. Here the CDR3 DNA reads TGCGCCAGCAGCTATCAATCCGGGACAGGGTCCTACGAGCAGTACTTC. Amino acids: CASSYQSGTGSYEQYF.

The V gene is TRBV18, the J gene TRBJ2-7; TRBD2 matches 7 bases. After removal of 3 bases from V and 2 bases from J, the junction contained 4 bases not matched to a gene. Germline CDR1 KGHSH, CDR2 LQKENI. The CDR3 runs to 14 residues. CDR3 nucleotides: TGTGCCAGCTCACCTACTAGCGAGCCCTACGAGCAGTACTTC. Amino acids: CASSPTSEPYEQYF. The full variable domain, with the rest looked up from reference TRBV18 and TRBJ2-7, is NAGVMQNPRHLVRRRGQEARLRCSPMKGHSHVYWYRQLPEEGLKFMVYLQKENIIDESGMPKERFSAEFPKEGPSILRIQQVVRGDSAAYFCASSPTSEPYEQYFGPGTRLTVT.

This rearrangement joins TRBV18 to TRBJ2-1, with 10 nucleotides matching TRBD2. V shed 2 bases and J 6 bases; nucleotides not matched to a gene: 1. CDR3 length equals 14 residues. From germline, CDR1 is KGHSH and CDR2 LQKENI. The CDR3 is CASSPTSGINEQFF. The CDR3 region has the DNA TGTGCCAGCTCACCAACTAGCGGGATCAATGAGCAGTTCTTC.

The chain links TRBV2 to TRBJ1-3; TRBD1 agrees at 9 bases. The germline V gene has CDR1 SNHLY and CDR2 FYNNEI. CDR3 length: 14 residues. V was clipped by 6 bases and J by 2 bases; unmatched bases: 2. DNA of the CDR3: TGTGCCAGCAGGTGGGACAGGGCTGGAAACACCATATATTTT. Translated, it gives CASRWDRAGNTIYF.

CDR3 nucleotides: TGTGCCAGCAGCTTGTCTGACAGGGGATCCTACGAGCAGTACTTC. Translation: CASSLSDRGSYEQYF. The chain uses TRBV11-2 and TRBJ2-7; 8 bases fit TRBD1. Germline V gives CDR1 SGHAT, CDR2 FQNNGV. The CDR3 loop spans 15 amino acids. The J segment lost 1 base and the V segment lost 3 bases, leaving 5 bases of the junction unmatched.

CDR3 residues: CASSPPGQGTEAFF. Written as DNA, the CDR3 is TGTGCCAGCAGCCCCCCGGGACAGGGGACTGAAGCTTTCTTT. The chain has TRBV7-9 and TRBJ1-1; 10 bases agree with TRBD1. With V trimmed by 5 bases and J by 5 bases, 5 bases remained unmatched. Germline values: CDR1 SEHNR, CDR2 FQNEAQ (reference sequence). The CDR3 is made up of 14 amino acids.

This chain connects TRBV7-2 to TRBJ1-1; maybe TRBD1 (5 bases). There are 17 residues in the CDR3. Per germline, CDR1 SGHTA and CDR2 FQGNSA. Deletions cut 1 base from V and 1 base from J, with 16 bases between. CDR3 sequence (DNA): TGTGCCAGCAGCTTAGAGAGGGGAGGGAGAGGGAACACTGAAGCTTTCTTT. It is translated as CASSLERGGRGNTEAFF.

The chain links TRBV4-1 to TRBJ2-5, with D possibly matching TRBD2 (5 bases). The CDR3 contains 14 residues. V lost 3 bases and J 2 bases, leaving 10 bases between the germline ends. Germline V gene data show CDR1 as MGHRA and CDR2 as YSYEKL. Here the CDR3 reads CASSHPEGQETQYF. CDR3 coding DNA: TGCGCCAGCAGCCATCCCGAGGGACAAGAGACCCAGTACTTC.

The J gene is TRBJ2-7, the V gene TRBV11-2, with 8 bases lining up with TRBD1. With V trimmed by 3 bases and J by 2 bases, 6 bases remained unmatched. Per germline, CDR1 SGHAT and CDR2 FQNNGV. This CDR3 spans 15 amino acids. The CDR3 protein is CASSLSADRAYEQYF. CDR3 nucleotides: TGTGCCAGCAGCTTGAGTGCGGACAGGGCCTACGAGCAGTACTTC. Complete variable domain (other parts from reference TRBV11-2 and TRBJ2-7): EAGVAQSPRYKIIEKRQSVAFWCNPISGHATLYWYQQILGQGPKLLIQFQNNGVVDDSQLPKDRFSAERLKGVDSTLKIQPAKLEDSAVYLCASSLSADRAYEQYFGPGTRLTVT.

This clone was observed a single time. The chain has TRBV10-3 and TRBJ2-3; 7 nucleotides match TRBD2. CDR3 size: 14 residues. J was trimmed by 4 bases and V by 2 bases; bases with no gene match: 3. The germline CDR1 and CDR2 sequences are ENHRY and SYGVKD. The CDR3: CAISEGGSADTQYF. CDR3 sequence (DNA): TGTGCCATCAGTGAGGGCGGGAGTGCAGATACGCAGTATTTT.

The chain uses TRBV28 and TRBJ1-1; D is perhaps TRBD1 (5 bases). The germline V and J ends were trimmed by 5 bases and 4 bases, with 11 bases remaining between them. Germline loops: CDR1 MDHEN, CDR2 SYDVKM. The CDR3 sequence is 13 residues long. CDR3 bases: TGTGCCAGCAGTCAAGGGGCAGCCACTGAAGCTTTCTTT. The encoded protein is CASSQGAATEAFF.

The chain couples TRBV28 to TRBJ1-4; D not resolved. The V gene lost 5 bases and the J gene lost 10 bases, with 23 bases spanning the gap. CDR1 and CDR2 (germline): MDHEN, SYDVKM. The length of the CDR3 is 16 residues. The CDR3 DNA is TGTGCCAGCAGTCCGACTGGGAGGAGGGCAATGGGAAAACTGTTTTTT. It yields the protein CASSPTGRRAMGKLFF.

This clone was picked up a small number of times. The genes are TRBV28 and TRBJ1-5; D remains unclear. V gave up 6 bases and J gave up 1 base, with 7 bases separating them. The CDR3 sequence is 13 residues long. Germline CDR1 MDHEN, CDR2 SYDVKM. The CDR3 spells CASSPGSNQPQHF. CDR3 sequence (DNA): TGTGCCAGCAGCCCGGGGAGCAATCAGCCCCAGCATTTT.

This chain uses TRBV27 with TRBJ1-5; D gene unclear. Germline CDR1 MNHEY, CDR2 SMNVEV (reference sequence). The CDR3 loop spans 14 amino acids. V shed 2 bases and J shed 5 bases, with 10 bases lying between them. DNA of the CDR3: TGTGCCAGCAGTTTAGCGGGCGGGGATCAGCCCCAGCATTTT. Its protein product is CASSLAGGDQPQHF.

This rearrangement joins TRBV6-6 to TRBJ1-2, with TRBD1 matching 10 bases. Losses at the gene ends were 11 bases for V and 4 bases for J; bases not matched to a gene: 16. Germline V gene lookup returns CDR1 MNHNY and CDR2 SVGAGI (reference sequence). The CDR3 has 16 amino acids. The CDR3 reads CAASGTGDFRGYGYTF. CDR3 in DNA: TGTGCCGCTTCCGGGACAGGGGATTTTCGGGGCTATGGCTACACCTTC.

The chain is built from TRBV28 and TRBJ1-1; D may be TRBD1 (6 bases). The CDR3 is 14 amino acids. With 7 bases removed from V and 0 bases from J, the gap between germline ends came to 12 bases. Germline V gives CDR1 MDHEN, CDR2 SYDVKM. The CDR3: CASTSTGLNTEAFF. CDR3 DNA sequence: TGTGCCAGCACCTCGACAGGCCTGAACACTGAAGCTTTCTTT.

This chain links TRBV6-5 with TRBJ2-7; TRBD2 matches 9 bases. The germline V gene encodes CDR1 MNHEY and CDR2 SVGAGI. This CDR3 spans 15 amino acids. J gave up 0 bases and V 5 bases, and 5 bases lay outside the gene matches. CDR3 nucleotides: TGTGCCAGCAGTCGAGCGGGAGGCCCCTCCTACGAGCAGTACTTC. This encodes CASSRAGGPSYEQYF.